One and the same sample provided the 31 T cell receptor beta chains below, sequenced in a study of beta chain features in type 1 diabetes. Reverse transcribing all isolated RNA meant expressed TCRB transcripts were sequenced. Libraries were prepared by immunoSEQ multiplex PCR; TCRdb keeps only in-frame clonotypes and omits some of them. Among 200,000 to 250,000 clones, 9.6% were seen once, and the ten largest hold about 0.037%. Sequenced material: naive CD4+ T cells from blood. The receptor set was obtained from a woman between 18 and 30 years old in good health.

V is TRBV5-6 and J is TRBJ2-1; TRBD2 is a possible D gene (6 bases). Per germline, CDR1 SGHDT and CDR2 YYEEEE. CDR3 length equals 17 residues. Trimming cost V 4 bases and J 7 bases, with 24 bases left between them. The CDR3: CASSRLRVHRTTNEQFF. The CDR3, as DNA: TGTGCCAGCAGCAGACTCCGGGTCCACAGGACTACTAATGAGCAGTTCTTC.

V and J are TRBV2 and TRBJ1-4, with D unclear. The germline V gene has CDR1 SNHLY and CDR2 FYNNEI. The CDR3 consists of 14 residues. Trimming took off 2 bases at V and 2 bases at J, with 6 bases between the two ends. CDR3: CASSETDTNEKLFF. In nucleotides, the CDR3 is TGTGCCAGCAGTGAAACAGATACTAATGAAAAACTGTTTTTT. Full variable domain (outside the CDR3, taken from reference TRBV2 and TRBJ1-4): EPEVTQTPSHQVTQMGQEVILRCVPISNHLYFYWYRQILGQKVEFLVSFYNNEISEKSEIFDDQFSVERPDGSNFTLKIRSTKLEDSAMYFCASSETDTNEKLFFGSGTQLSVL.

The chain carries TRBV7-9 and TRBJ1-1; no reliable D call. The length of the CDR3 is 12 residues. Trimming pared 1 base from V and 5 bases from J, leaving 5 bases between. The V gene's germline CDR1 is SEHNR and CDR2 FQNEAQ (reference sequence). This CDR3 reads CASSLVTTEAFF. The CDR3 coding sequence is TGTGCCAGCAGCTTAGTAACAACTGAAGCTTTCTTT. Filled out from reference TRBV7-9 and TRBJ1-1, the complete variable domain reads DTGVSQNPRHKITKRGQNVTFRCDPISEHNRLYWYRQTLGQGPEFLTYFQNEAQLEKSRLLSDRFSAERPKGSFSTLEIQRTEQGDSAMYLCASSLVTTEAFFGQGTRLTVV.

The chain couples TRBV27 to TRBJ2-7; 7 bases fit TRBD1. V gave up 6 bases and J gave up 6 bases; unmatched junction bases: 5. The CDR3 is 12 amino acids. From germline, CDR1 is MNHEY and CDR2 SMNVEV (reference sequence). CDR3 residues: CASRKGAGEQYF. Written as DNA, the CDR3 is TGTGCCAGCAGGAAGGGGGCTGGCGAGCAGTACTTC.

J is TRBJ1-2 and V is TRBV6-5, with D possibly being TRBD1 (5 bases). Germline lookup yields CDR1 MNHEY and CDR2 SVGAGI. This CDR3 is built from 13 residues. V lost 2 bases to trimming and J lost 8 bases, with 12 bases between them. The CDR3 loop reads CASSYAGGGGYTF. The DNA for the CDR3 is TGTGCCAGCAGTTACGCGGGGGGAGGCGGCTACACCTTC.

This clone was seen more than once but under ten times. The genes are TRBV10-3 and TRBJ1-2, with D unclear. The V gene lost 6 bases and the J gene lost 8 bases, with 16 bases spanning the gap. The CDR3 extends over 13 amino acids. Germline CDR1 is ENHRY and CDR2 is SYGVKD. The DNA for the CDR3 is TGTGCCATCAGCGAGGTCGCGGGAAGGGGCTACACCTTC. Its protein is CAISEVAGRGYTF.

V and J are TRBV5-4 and TRBJ2-5; 14 bases fit TRBD2. Germline assignment: CDR1 SGHNT and CDR2 YYREEE (reference sequence). V was clipped by 4 bases and J by 5 bases; unmatched bases: 7. The CDR3 is 16 amino acids. The CDR3 loop reads CASSKGTSGSRETQYF. The DNA for the CDR3 is TGTGCCAGCAGCAAAGGGACTAGCGGGAGCAGGGAGACCCAGTACTTC.

This clone occurred a few times. This sequence joins TRBV7-3 and TRBJ2-3; 10 bases agree with TRBD2. This CDR3 contains 13 residues. Trimming at V came to 6 bases and at J to 5 bases, leaving 2 bases not matched to a gene. Per germline, CDR1 SGHTA and CDR2 FQGTGA. The CDR3 DNA sequence: TGTGCCAGCAGTCGGACTAGCGGAGATACGCAGTATTTT. Translation: CASSRTSGDTQYF.

This clone has ten or more counts. The J gene is TRBJ2-2, the V gene TRBV9; D is uncertain. V gave up 0 bases and J gave up 1 base, with 4 bases separating them. From germline, CDR1 is SGDLS and CDR2 YYNGEE. The CDR3 is made up of 14 amino acids. In nucleotides, the CDR3 is TGTGCCAGCAGCGTAGCAGTGAACACCGGGGAGCTGTTTTTT. It codes for CASSVAVNTGELFF.

This clone was seen many times. The chain carries TRBV13 and TRBJ2-4, with D hard to call. This CDR3 region has 13 residues. Trimming shortened V by 5 bases and J by 0 bases, and 5 bases separated the two germline ends. CDR1 is PRHDT and CDR2 is FYEKMQ in the germline V gene (reference sequence). CDR3 loop: CASSLLAKNIQYF. The CDR3 DNA sequence: TGTGCCAGCAGCCTTCTAGCCAAAAACATTCAGTACTTC.

The table lists this clone with a few counts. The genes are TRBV5-4 and TRBJ1-5; tentative D call: TRBD1 (6 bases). This CDR3 has 13 residues. Germline V gives CDR1 SGHNT, CDR2 YYREEE (reference sequence). V lost 0 bases to trimming and J lost 6 bases, with 7 bases between them. CDR3: CASSLDRAQPQHF. CDR3 nucleotide sequence: TGTGCCAGCAGCTTGGACAGGGCTCAGCCCCAGCATTTT.

The chain couples TRBV5-4 to TRBJ2-5; D might be TRBD1 (6 bases). The CDR3 is made up of 15 amino acids. V lost 0 bases to trimming and J lost 2 bases, with 11 bases between them. Germline CDR1 SGHNT, CDR2 YYREEE (reference sequence). This chain's CDR3 is CASSLGGPGQETQYF. The CDR3 coding sequence is TGTGCCAGCAGCTTGGGGGGGCCGGGGCAAGAGACCCAGTACTTC.

This clone has only a few counts. This chain connects TRBV7-9 to TRBJ2-2; 12 nucleotides line up with TRBD2. The CDR3 is made up of 14 amino acids. After removal of 4 bases from V and 6 bases from J, the junction contained 0 bases not matched to a gene. Germline V gene sequence: CDR1 SEHNR, CDR2 FQNEAQ (reference sequence). The DNA for the CDR3 is TGTGCCAGCAGCTCTAGCGGGAGGGCCGGGGAGCTGTTTTTT. It specifies CASSSSGRAGELFF.

This clone was observed a handful of times. This chain uses TRBV6-1 with TRBJ2-3; 7 bases map to TRBD1. This CDR3 is 14 amino acids long. The germline gives CDR1 MNHNS, CDR2 SASEGT. Losses at the gene ends were 10 bases for V and 3 bases for J; bases not matched to a gene: 10. CDR3 in amino acids: CAILQGIGTDTQYF. The CDR3 coding sequence is TGTGCCATTCTACAGGGGATAGGGACAGATACGCAGTATTTT.

This clone was counted ten times or more. Other DNA sequences in this specimen translate into the identical CDR3. The J gene is TRBJ2-7, the V gene TRBV7-2; no definite D call. CDR3 length: 11 amino acids. The ends were cut back, 4 bases at V and 3 bases at J, with 4 bases in the middle. The germline gives CDR1 SGHTA, CDR2 FQGNSA. The CDR3 coding sequence is TGTGCCAGCAGCTCCCTCTACGAGCAGTACTTC. Translating gives CASSSLYEQYF.

This clone was seen more than once but under ten times. The CDR3 protein is CAISESTRAGVRNEQFF. The CDR3 DNA is TGTGCCATCAGTGAGTCGACTCGAGCGGGAGTCAGGAATGAGCAGTTCTTC. The chain links TRBV10-3 to TRBJ2-1; TRBD2 matches 8 bases. The CDR3 is 17 amino acids. Germline V lookup: CDR1 ENHRY, CDR2 SYGVKD. With 0 bases clipped from V and 7 bases from J, the junction kept 11 bases outside the gene matches.

This chain uses TRBV11-2 with TRBJ2-7, with 8 nucleotides matching TRBD2. V gave up 4 bases and J gave up 3 bases; unmatched junction bases: 5. This CDR3 spans 14 amino acids. The V gene's germline CDR1 is SGHAT and CDR2 FQNNGV. The CDR3 here is CASSWSGSLYEQYF. The CDR3 DNA reads TGTGCCAGCAGCTGGAGCGGGAGTCTCTACGAGCAGTACTTC. The variable domain in full, with the rest retrieved from reference TRBV11-2 and TRBJ2-7, is EAGVAQSPRYKIIEKRQSVAFWCNPISGHATLYWYQQILGQGPKLLIQFQNNGVVDDSQLPKDRFSAERLKGVDSTLKIQPAKLEDSAVYLCASSWSGSLYEQYFGPGTRLTVT.

CDR3 sequence reads: CASSAQDSKTEAFF. The DNA of the CDR3 is TGTGCCAGCTCGGCCCAAGACAGCAAGACTGAAGCTTTCTTT. This rearrangement joins TRBV7-8 to TRBJ1-1, with D perhaps matching TRBD1 (5 bases). V lost 8 bases and J 5 bases, leaving 18 bases between the germline ends. Germline lookup yields CDR1 SGHVS and CDR2 FQNEAQ. This CDR3 is built from 14 residues. The whole variable domain, filled in from reference TRBV7-8 and TRBJ1-1, reads GAGVSQSPRYKVAKRGQDVALRCDPISGHVSLFWYQQALGQGPEFLTYFQNEAQLDKSGLPSDRFFAERPEGSVSTLKIQRTQQEDSAVYLCASSAQDSKTEAFFGQGTRLTVV.

This clone was counted a few times. V and J are TRBV7-2 and TRBJ2-5; 8 bases are shared with TRBD1. CDR3 length: 16 residues. In germline, CDR1 is SGHTA, CDR2 FQGNSA. The junction had 12 bases not matched to a gene; V was cut back by 4 bases and J by 5 bases. The CDR3 is CASSSHRGRYVETQYF. The DNA of the CDR3 is TGTGCCAGCAGCTCGCACAGGGGGAGATATGTTGAGACCCAGTACTTC.

This clone was recorded many times. This chain joins TRBV7-9 and TRBJ1-2; 7 bases fit TRBD1. V lost 4 bases, J lost 8 bases, and 1 base stayed unmatched. The CDR3 loop spans 11 amino acids. Per germline, CDR1 SEHNR and CDR2 FQNEAQ (reference sequence). CDR3 residues: CASSSGQGYTF. The CDR3 nucleotides read TGTGCCAGCAGCTCGGGACAGGGCTACACCTTC.

This clone occurred a few times. The chain uses TRBV6-5 and TRBJ2-5; perhaps TRBD2 as D (7 bases). Trimming cost V 7 bases and J 4 bases, with 13 bases left between them. This CDR3 comprises 13 residues. Germline loops: CDR1 MNHEY, CDR2 SVGAGI. CDR3 sequence reads: CASKRGGPETQYF. The DNA for the CDR3 is TGTGCCAGCAAGAGGGGGGGGCCAGAGACCCAGTACTTC.

The rearrangement joins TRBV21-1 to TRBJ1-5; the listed D gene, TRBD1, was not tested against the DNA. TRBV21-1 is a listed pseudogene. The CDR3 has 16 residues. CDR3 DNA: TGTGCCAGCGCCGCCCTGGGGACATATAGCAATCAGCCCCAGCATTTT. As protein: CASAALGTYSNQPQHF.

This chain connects TRBV4-2 to TRBJ2-1, with 10 nucleotides matching TRBD2. V lost 2 bases, J lost 8 bases, and 6 bases stayed unmatched. This CDR3 region has 15 residues. Germline CDR1 LGHNA, CDR2 YNFKEQ. The DNA of the CDR3 is TGTGCCAGCAGCCAACACAAGCGGGGGGGCGATGAGCAGTTCTTC. Translated: CASSQHKRGGDEQFF.

This clone was recorded a few times. The same CDR3 is also encoded by other DNA sequences in this sample. J is TRBJ2-7 and V is TRBV5-1; D is perhaps TRBD2 (6 bases). Germline CDR1 is SGHRS and CDR2 is YFSETQ. V dropped 0 bases and J dropped 0 bases, with 7 bases sitting between them. The CDR3 consists of 14 residues. CDR3 in amino acids: CASSLGGASYEQYF. The DNA of the CDR3 is TGCGCCAGCAGCTTGGGCGGGGCCTCCTACGAGCAGTACTTC. Filled out from reference TRBV5-1 and TRBJ2-7, the complete variable domain reads KAGVTQTPRYLIKTRGQQVTLSCSPISGHRSVSWYQQTPGQGLQFLFEYFSETQRNKGNFPGRFSGRQFSNSRSEMNVSTLELGDSALYLCASSLGGASYEQYFGPGTRLTVT.

V usage is TRBV19 and J usage is TRBJ2-2; unclear D gene. The ends were cut back, 7 bases at V and 2 bases at J, with 17 bases in the middle. The CDR3 has 16 amino acids. Germline assignment: CDR1 LNHDA and CDR2 SQIVND (reference sequence). This CDR3 is CASTGSWHVNTGELFF. As DNA, the CDR3 is TGTGCCAGTACCGGGTCCTGGCACGTTAACACCGGGGAGCTGTTTTTT.

This clone was observed a handful of times. The rearrangement joins TRBV5-4 to TRBJ2-3; no clear D gene. Germline assignment: CDR1 SGHNT and CDR2 YYREEE (reference sequence). V lost 5 bases to trimming and J lost 2 bases, with 9 bases between them. The CDR3 totals 13 residues. CDR3 sequence: CASRYSYTDTQYF. The CDR3 DNA is TGTGCCAGCAGGTACTCGTACACAGATACGCAGTATTTT.

The rearrangement uses TRBV5-4 and TRBJ1-5; TRBD1 matches 7 bases. J gave up 3 bases and V 4 bases, and 4 bases lay outside the gene matches. In germline, CDR1 is SGHNT, CDR2 YYREEE (reference sequence). The CDR3 loop spans 14 amino acids. The CDR3, as DNA: TGTGCCAGCAGCAGACAGGGTAACAATCAGCCCCAGCATTTT. This translates into CASSRQGNNQPQHF.

V gene TRBV6-5 combines with J gene TRBJ2-2, with D maybe TRBD1 (5 bases). V was shortened by 5 bases and J by 5 bases, with 12 bases between the two germline ends. There are 14 residues in the CDR3. From germline, CDR1 is MNHEY and CDR2 SVGAGI. CDR3 in amino acids: CASSLARGTGELFF. CDR3 nucleotides: TGTGCCAGCAGTCTTGCTAGGGGAACCGGGGAGCTGTTTTTT.

This clone turned up a few times. Other DNA sequences in the same sample also yield this CDR3. This rearrangement joins TRBV9 to TRBJ1-5; no reliable D call. The CDR3 is 13 residues long. V lost 1 base and J lost 7, with 9 bases in between. Germline V lookup: CDR1 SGDLS, CDR2 YYNGEE. The CDR3 reads CASSVSGNQPQHF. The CDR3 region has the DNA TGTGCCAGCAGCGTATCCGGGAACCAGCCCCAGCATTTT.

This clone is a singleton in its sample. The chain is built from TRBV6-5 and TRBJ2-5, with 7 bases matching TRBD2. Unmatched junction bases numbered 7, after V lost 8 bases and J lost 1 base. CDR1 and CDR2 from the germline V gene are MNHEY and SVGAGI. The CDR3 sequence is 14 residues long. CDR3 bases: TGTGCCAGCGGAGCGGGATGGGCCCAAGAGACCCAGTACTTC. Protein: CASGAGWAQETQYF.

The chain couples TRBV5-1 to TRBJ2-3; D might be TRBD2 (5 bases). Germline V gives CDR1 SGHRS, CDR2 YFSETQ. This CDR3 region has 14 residues. Trimming cost V 4 bases and J 0 bases, with 9 bases left between them. CDR3 in amino acids: CASSEGGSTDTQYF. CDR3 bases: TGCGCCAGCAGCGAGGGCGGCAGCACAGATACGCAGTATTTT. Supplemented by reference TRBV5-1 and TRBJ2-3, the full variable domain reads KAGVTQTPRYLIKTRGQQVTLSCSPISGHRSVSWYQQTPGQGLQFLFEYFSETQRNKGNFPGRFSGRQFSNSRSEMNVSTLELGDSALYLCASSEGGSTDTQYFGPGTRLTVL.